These 12 T cell receptor beta chains were all obtained from the same sample, sequenced in a study of blood T cell repertoires in COVID-19. Data came from immunoSEQ multiplex PCR; TCRdb stores just in-frame clones and leaves some out. The sample comprises around 84,000 clones, about 73% of which are singletons, and just over 35% rests with the top ten. Sequenced material: peripheral blood. These receptors were collected from a man aged 60-69 years with COVID-19, enrolled during active disease.

This clone was counted only a few times. CDR3 nucleotide sequence: TGTGCCAGCAGCTCGGACAGGGTTCACGTCGAGCAGTACTTC. It encodes CASSSDRVHVEQYF. The rearrangement joins TRBV11-3 to TRBJ2-7; 8 positions agree with TRBD1. The CDR3 runs 14 residues. CDR1 SGHNT and CDR2 YENEEA come from the germline V gene. V lost 4 bases to trimming and J lost 6 bases; unmatched junction nucleotides: 8.

The chain links TRBV6-6 to TRBJ1-5; perhaps TRBD1 as D (5 bases). V was cut by 6 bases and J by 3 bases, with 12 bases left in between. The CDR3 spans 14 residues. Germline values: CDR1 MNHNY, CDR2 SVGAGI (reference sequence). CDR3 in DNA: TGTGCCAGCAGCGCGGGGACTACCAATCAGCCCCAGCATTTT. Translating it yields CASSAGTTNQPQHF.

This CDR3 is CASNNRDLYGYTF. CDR3 in DNA: TGTGCCAGCAATAACAGAGACCTCTATGGCTACACCTTC. The chain couples TRBV6-6 to TRBJ1-2, with no clear D. Germline CDR1 and CDR2: MNHNY and SVGAGI (reference sequence). The CDR3 loop spans 13 amino acids. Trimming shortened V by 7 bases and J by 4 bases, and 13 bases separated the two germline ends.

The gene calls are TRBV25-1 and TRBJ1-1; no definite D call. V shed 8 bases and J shed 2 bases, with 12 bases lying between them. The germline CDR1 and CDR2 sequences are MGHDK and SYGVNS. The CDR3 sequence is 13 residues long. CDR3 in DNA: TGTGCCAGCCTGGGGAGGTTAAACACTGAAGCTTTCTTT. This encodes CASLGRLNTEAFF.

The chain couples TRBV28 to TRBJ2-1, with 7 bases matching TRBD2. With V trimmed by 6 bases and J by 8 bases, 7 bases remained unmatched. The CDR3 covers 13 residues. From germline, CDR1 is MDHEN and CDR2 SYDVKM. CDR3 coding DNA: TGTGCCAGCAGCCCGGGACTACCTCATGAGCAGTTCTTC. Amino acid sequence: CASSPGLPHEQFF.

The rearrangement joins TRBV6-6 to TRBJ2-3; 8 positions match TRBD1. There are 15 residues in the CDR3. The trim removed 4 bases at V and 3 bases at J, leaving 6 bases unmatched. Germline V gene lookup returns CDR1 MNHNY and CDR2 SVGAGI (reference sequence). This CDR3 reads CASSFQGASTDTQYF. In DNA, the CDR3 is TGTGCCAGCAGTTTCCAGGGGGCCTCTACAGATACGCAGTATTTT.

The chain combines TRBV19 with TRBJ2-7; 7 bases are shared with TRBD2. The germline V gene has CDR1 LNHDA and CDR2 SQIVND (reference sequence). The CDR3 runs 15 residues. The V and J ends lost 5 bases and 5 bases, in that order; junction bases with no gene match: 12. The CDR3 spells CASSAWEGGPNEQYF. CDR3 nucleotides: TGTGCCAGTAGTGCCTGGGAGGGAGGGCCCAACGAGCAGTACTTC.

The V call is TRBV5-1, the J call TRBJ2-1; 11 bases line up with TRBD2. The CDR3 is made up of 15 amino acids. The J segment lost 7 bases and the V segment lost 3 bases, leaving 6 bases of the junction unmatched. The germline V gene encodes CDR1 SGHRS and CDR2 YFSETQ. The CDR3 loop is CASSYSGRAGNEQFF. The CDR3 nucleotides read TGCGCCAGCAGCTATAGCGGGAGGGCCGGGAATGAGCAGTTCTTC. The full variable domain, completed using reference TRBV5-1 and TRBJ2-1, is KAGVTQTPRYLIKTRGQQVTLSCSPISGHRSVSWYQQTPGQGLQFLFEYFSETQRNKGNFPGRFSGRQFSNSRSEMNVSTLELGDSALYLCASSYSGRAGNEQFFGPGTRLTVL.

The chain is built from TRBV6-5 and TRBJ1-2; weak D call: TRBD1 (6 bases). CDR1 MNHEY and CDR2 SVGAGI come from the germline V gene. The CDR3 runs to 14 residues. Trimming shortened V by 6 bases and J by 7 bases, and 18 bases separated the two germline ends. The CDR3 region has the DNA TGTGCCAGCAGCCTCCCCGGGGGGCGATTTGGCTACACCTTC. It specifies CASSLPGGRFGYTF.

V usage is TRBV7-2 and J usage is TRBJ1-1; 7 bases align to TRBD1. The V gene end was trimmed by 5 bases and the J gene end by 4 bases; junction bases not matched to a gene: 13. CDR1 and CDR2 (germline): SGHTA, FQGNSA. This CDR3 is 16 amino acids long. The CDR3 nucleotides read TGTGCCAGCAGCCGGGACAGCCGGAGGGGGAGCACTGAAGCTTTCTTT. Protein sequence: CASSRDSRRGSTEAFF.

A few counts support this clone. The V call is TRBV18, the J call TRBJ2-7; 10 nucleotides line up with TRBD1. The length of the CDR3 is 15 residues. Germline V gene lookup returns CDR1 KGHSH and CDR2 LQKENI. Trimming cost V 5 bases and J 3 bases; bases outside gene matches: 7. CDR3 sequence: CASSTQDRGVYEQYF. CDR3 in DNA: TGTGCCAGCTCAACCCAGGACAGGGGGGTCTACGAGCAGTACTTC.

This chain joins TRBV28 and TRBJ1-6; D is unresolved. The germline gives CDR1 MDHEN, CDR2 SYDVKM. V lost 5 bases and J lost 13, with 12 bases in between. CDR3 size: 12 residues. The DNA for the CDR3 is TGTGCCAGCAGTCGACTAGACCTCCCCCTCCACTTT. As protein: CASSRLDLPLHF.